Shown below are 20 T cell receptor beta chains from a single sample sequenced in a study of blood T cell repertoires in COVID-19. Sequenced by immunoSEQ multiplex PCR; TCRdb stores in-frame clones only, minus some. This sample carries about 180,000 clones, approximately 90% of them seen once, and the ten largest clones take approximately 2.9%. Material: peripheral blood. The receptors stem from a woman aged 30 to 39 with active or convalescent COVID-19.

The J gene is TRBJ1-2, the V gene TRBV30; D may be TRBD1 (5 bases). Germline-derived CDR1 and CDR2 are GTSNPN and SVGIG (reference sequence). This CDR3 contains 11 residues. Trimming took off 3 bases at V and 11 bases at J, with 13 bases between the two ends. The CDR3 DNA follows: TGTGCCTGGAGCGAGCAGGGTGGATACACCTTC. This encodes CAWSEQGGYTF.

This chain uses TRBV11-2 with TRBJ2-1, with TRBD2 matching 8 bases. Trimming at V came to 6 bases and at J to 9 bases, leaving 10 bases not matched to a gene. The germline V gene encodes CDR1 SGHAT and CDR2 FQNNGV. This CDR3 is built from 14 residues. The CDR3 DNA is TGTGCCAGCAGGCCCTCGGGACTAGTCTTTGAGCAGTTCTTC. It specifies CASRPSGLVFEQFF.

This chain links TRBV30 with TRBJ1-5; D call uncertain. CDR1 and CDR2 (germline): GTSNPN, SVGIG (reference sequence). This CDR3 is built from 14 residues. V gave up 0 bases and J gave up 6 bases, with 12 bases separating them. As DNA, the CDR3 is TGTGCCTGGAGTGTAAGCGGGATAAGTCAGCCCCAGCATTTT. This codes for CAWSVSGISQPQHF.

The rearrangement joins TRBV9 to TRBJ2-1; D is possibly TRBD1 (7 bases). Germline assignment: CDR1 SGDLS and CDR2 YYNGEE. Trimming left V 0 bases short and J 11 bases short, with 15 bases between. CDR3 length: 14 amino acids. The CDR3 region is CASSVGGGGTKQFF. CDR3 in DNA: TGTGCCAGCAGCGTAGGCGGAGGGGGCACCAAGCAGTTCTTC.

The chain joins TRBV10-1 to TRBJ1-2; D unclear. V was trimmed by 0 bases and J by 5 bases, leaving 7 bases between them. Germline CDR1 and CDR2: WNHNN and SYGVQD (reference sequence). The CDR3 consists of 13 residues. The CDR3 coding sequence is TGCGCCAGCAGTGAGTCGCCAGCGTATGGCTACACCTTC. This encodes CASSESPAYGYTF.

This sequence joins TRBV3-1 (or the pseudogene TRBV3-2) and TRBJ1-1; D might be TRBD1 (5 bases). Trimming took off 4 bases at V and 0 bases at J, with 12 bases between the two ends. Germline V gene lookup returns CDR1 LGHDT and CDR2 YNNKEL (reference sequence). The CDR3 loop spans 15 amino acids. The CDR3 sequence is CASSRRGALNTEAFF. CDR3 nucleotides: TGTGCCAGCAGCCGGCGTGGGGCACTGAACACTGAAGCTTTCTTT.

In this sample, this clone turned up once. The chain is built from TRBV12-3 or TRBV12-4 and TRBJ1-2; no firm D call. The CDR3 is 13 amino acids. V was pared by 7 bases and J by 2 bases, with 11 bases between. CDR3 in DNA: TGTGCCAGCACGCCAGGTCGCAACTATGGCTACACCTTC. Protein product: CASTPGRNYGYTF.

Written as DNA, the CDR3 is TGTGCCAGTAGTATACGCGGGAACGGCCCTGAAGCTTTCTTT. Its protein product is CASSIRGNGPEAFF. The rearrangement links TRBV19 to TRBJ1-1; D is undetermined. Germline CDR1 and CDR2: LNHDA and SQIVND (reference sequence). V lost 2 bases to trimming and J lost 6 bases, with 13 bases between them. The CDR3 has 14 residues.

The chain couples TRBV5-4 to TRBJ1-3; D is unclear. Germline V lookup: CDR1 SGHNT, CDR2 YYREEE (reference sequence). The CDR3 is made up of 17 amino acids. Trimming removed 0 bases at V and 0 bases at J, with 13 bases between. CDR3 sequence: CASSLAGNLYSGNTIYF. In DNA, the CDR3 is TGTGCCAGCAGCTTGGCGGGTAACTTATACTCTGGAAACACCATATATTTT.

The chain combines TRBV19 with TRBJ2-3, with D tentatively TRBD1 (6 bases). V was clipped by 7 bases and J by 2 bases, with 10 bases between them. This CDR3 spans 13 amino acids. The germline gives CDR1 LNHDA, CDR2 SQIVND (reference sequence). The chain's CDR3 is CASIGGSTDTQYF. In DNA, the CDR3 is TGTGCCAGTATTGGGGGCTCCACAGATACGCAGTATTTT. Filled out from reference TRBV19 and TRBJ2-3, the complete variable domain reads DGGITQSPKYLFRKEGQNVTLSCEQNLNHDAMYWYRQDPGQGLRLIYYSQIVNDFQKGDIAEGYSVSREKKESFPLTVTSAQKNPTAFYLCASIGGSTDTQYFGPGTRLTVL.

The chain links TRBV19 to TRBJ1-1; TRBD1 is a possible D gene (6 bases). Germline V gene lookup returns CDR1 LNHDA and CDR2 SQIVND (reference sequence). Trimming stripped 5 bases from V and 1 base from J, with 17 bases between. The CDR3 is made up of 16 amino acids. Written as DNA, the CDR3 is TGTGCCAGTAGTGCCCATCGACAGGCCGAGAACACTGAAGCTTTCTTT. It is translated as CASSAHRQAENTEAFF. The entire variable domain, with the rest obtained from reference TRBV19 and TRBJ1-1, is as follows: DGGITQSPKYLFRKEGQNVTLSCEQNLNHDAMYWYRQDPGQGLRLIYYSQIVNDFQKGDIAEGYSVSREKKESFPLTVTSAQKNPTAFYLCASSAHRQAENTEAFFGQGTRLTVV.

The rearrangement uses TRBV7-9 and TRBJ2-7; D is perhaps TRBD1 (6 bases). From germline, CDR1 is SEHNR and CDR2 FQNEAQ (reference sequence). The CDR3 totals 15 residues. V lost 5 bases, J lost 0 bases, and 14 bases lay in between. The CDR3 here is CASSPGTLSSYEQYF. DNA of the CDR3: TGTGCCAGCAGCCCGGGGACATTAAGCTCCTACGAGCAGTACTTC.

The chain employs TRBV2 and TRBJ1-2; D not certain. Trimming removed 8 bases from V and 6 bases from J, with 13 bases in between. The CDR3 extends over 12 amino acids. Looked up from germline, CDR1 is SNHLY and CDR2 is FYNNEI. The CDR3 region has the DNA TGTGCCAGCTTAAAGCACCGGGATGGCTACACCTTC. Its translation is CASLKHRDGYTF.

The chain carries TRBV2 and TRBJ2-5; tentative D call: TRBD2 (6 bases). This CDR3 is 15 amino acids long. V was trimmed by 6 bases and J by 4 bases, leaving 18 bases between them. The germline gives CDR1 SNHLY, CDR2 FYNNEI. The CDR3 loop reads CASRVRGKLSETQYF. CDR3 bases: TGTGCCAGCAGGGTGCGGGGTAAATTATCAGAGACCCAGTACTTC.

The chain carries TRBV7-9 and TRBJ1-3; TRBD1 matches 8 bases. The CDR3 covers 17 residues. Germline lookup yields CDR1 SEHNR and CDR2 FQNEAQ (reference sequence). Unmatched junction bases numbered 8, after V lost 1 base and J lost 3 bases. The DNA of the CDR3 is TGTGCCAGCAGCTTAGGCCCACAGGGGGTGTATGGAAACACCATATATTTT. This codes for CASSLGPQGVYGNTIYF.

As concerns this clone: At the DNA level, this CDR3 is encoded by other sequences in the same sample as well. This rearrangement joins TRBV6-5 to TRBJ1-1; weak D call: TRBD1 (6 bases). The V gene's germline CDR1 is MNHEY and CDR2 SVGAGI. V was shortened by 6 bases and J by 5 bases, with 13 bases between the two germline ends. The CDR3 has 13 residues. The CDR3 spells CASSRTGNTEAFF. The DNA for the CDR3 is TGTGCCAGCAGCCGTACAGGGAATACTGAAGCTTTCTTT.

V gene TRBV5-1 combines with J gene TRBJ1-1; no reliable D call. Trimming shortened V by 0 bases and J by 1 base, and 7 bases separated the two germline ends. This CDR3 is 14 amino acids long. From germline, CDR1 is SGHRS and CDR2 YFSETQ. Written as DNA, the CDR3 is TGCGCCAGCAGCTTGGCTAACAGGAACACTGAAGCTTTCTTT. Translating it yields CASSLANRNTEAFF. Drawing the rest from reference TRBV5-1 and TRBJ1-1, the complete variable domain is KAGVTQTPRYLIKTRGQQVTLSCSPISGHRSVSWYQQTPGQGLQFLFEYFSETQRNKGNFPGRFSGRQFSNSRSEMNVSTLELGDSALYLCASSLANRNTEAFFGQGTRLTVV.

With regard to this clone: The same CDR3 arises from other DNA sequences in this sample as well. The chain carries TRBV7-9 and TRBJ1-5; 9 bases match TRBD1. V lost 1 base to trimming and J lost 4 bases; unmatched junction nucleotides: 2. The CDR3 sequence is 15 residues long. The germline V gene encodes CDR1 SEHNR and CDR2 FQNEAQ (reference sequence). The CDR3 nucleotides are TGTGCCAGCAGCTTAGGGACAGGGGAGAATCAGCCCCAGCATTTT. Protein sequence: CASSLGTGENQPQHF. Complete variable domain (other parts from reference TRBV7-9 and TRBJ1-5): DTGVSQNPRHKITKRGQNVTFRCDPISEHNRLYWYRQTLGQGPEFLTYFQNEAQLEKSRLLSDRFSAERPKGSFSTLEIQRTEQGDSAMYLCASSLGTGENQPQHFGDGTRLSIL.

The chain has TRBV5-4 and TRBJ1-2, with a weak D call TRBD1 (5 bases). The CDR3 has 15 residues. Germline CDR1 is SGHNT and CDR2 is YYREEE (reference sequence). Trimming cost V 3 bases and J 2 bases, with 14 bases left between them. CDR3 sequence (DNA): TGTGCCAGCAGCTCCCAGAAGACAGAGAACTATGGCTACACCTTC. It translates to CASSSQKTENYGYTF.

The chain links TRBV6-1 to TRBJ2-1, with 8 positions matching TRBD2. V dropped 2 bases and J dropped 0; count of bases not matched to a gene: 6. CDR1 is MNHNS and CDR2 is SASEGT in the germline V gene. The CDR3 runs to 17 residues. The CDR3 loop is CASSEFSSGSSYNEQFF. CDR3 in DNA: TGTGCCAGCAGTGAATTTTCGAGCGGGAGCTCCTACAATGAGCAGTTCTTC.